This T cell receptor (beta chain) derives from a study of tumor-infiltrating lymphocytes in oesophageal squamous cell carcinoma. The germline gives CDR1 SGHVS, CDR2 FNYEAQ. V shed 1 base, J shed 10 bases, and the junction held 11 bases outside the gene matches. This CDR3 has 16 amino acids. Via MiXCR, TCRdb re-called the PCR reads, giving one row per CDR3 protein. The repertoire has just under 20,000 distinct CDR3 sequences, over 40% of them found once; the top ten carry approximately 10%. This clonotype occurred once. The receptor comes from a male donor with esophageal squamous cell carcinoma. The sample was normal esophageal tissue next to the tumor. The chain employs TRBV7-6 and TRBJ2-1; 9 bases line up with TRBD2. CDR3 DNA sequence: TGTGCCAGCAGCTTAGGCGGGACTAGCAACCCGGGGGAGCAGTTCTTC. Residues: CASSLGGTSNPGEQFF.